These 7 T cell receptor beta chains originate from one sample sequenced in a study of T cell responses to AZD1222 COVID-19 vaccine. The protocol was immunoSEQ multiplex PCR, while the TCRdb copy is restricted to in-frame clones and leaves out a portion. The table records approximately 140,000 clones, around 90% of them present only once. Sequenced here: peripheral blood, sampled 28 days after the second AZD1222 dose. These TCRs come from an adult who received the AZD1222 COVID-19 vaccine.

The chain couples TRBV20-1 to TRBJ1-3; 11 bases line up with TRBD1. The CDR3 is made up of 14 amino acids. With 3 bases clipped from V and 8 bases from J, the junction kept 6 bases outside the gene matches. The germline gives CDR1 DFQATT, CDR2 SNEGSKA (reference sequence). CDR3 sequence reads: CSASPGTGGDTIYF. As DNA, the CDR3 is TGCAGTGCTAGTCCCGGGACAGGGGGGGACACCATATATTTT.

This chain connects TRBV7-2 to TRBJ1-3, with TRBD1 identical over 8 bases. The CDR3 is 16 amino acids. From germline, CDR1 is SGHTA and CDR2 FQGNSA. The J segment lost 4 bases and the V segment lost 5 bases, leaving 10 bases of the junction unmatched. The CDR3 region has the DNA TGTGCCAGCAGCCCGCAGGGGGCAAAATCCGGAAACACCATATATTTT. It specifies CASSPQGAKSGNTIYF.

V and J are TRBV7-9 and TRBJ1-2; D is possibly TRBD1 (5 bases). The CDR3 covers 11 residues. Per the germline V gene, CDR1 is SEHNR and CDR2 is FQNEAQ (reference sequence). Trimming shortened V by 6 bases and J by 5 bases, and 7 bases separated the two germline ends. The CDR3 coding sequence is TGTGCCAGCAGGGGGCCATATGGCTACACCTTC. Residues: CASRGPYGYTF.

This sequence joins TRBV4-3 and TRBJ1-3, with D possibly being TRBD1 (6 bases). V was shortened by 6 bases and J by 2 bases, with 17 bases between the two germline ends. The germline gives CDR1 LGHNA, CDR2 YSLEER. This CDR3 spans 16 amino acids. Here the CDR3 reads CASRETKNRAGNTIYF. The CDR3 coding sequence is TGCGCCAGCAGGGAAACGAAAAACAGGGCTGGAAACACCATATATTTT.

The chain joins TRBV19 to TRBJ2-2; unclear D gene. The CDR3 totals 15 residues. Germline V gene lookup returns CDR1 LNHDA and CDR2 SQIVND (reference sequence). V lost 6 bases to trimming and J lost 3 bases, with 14 bases between them. In nucleotides, the CDR3 is TGTGCCAGTAGAAGGCTCCGGGTCGACACCGGGGAGCTGTTTTTT. It specifies CASRRLRVDTGELFF.

The chain carries TRBV19 and TRBJ2-7, with D possibly matching TRBD1 (6 bases). CDR3 length equals 15 residues. Germline loops: CDR1 LNHDA, CDR2 SQIVND (reference sequence). V lost 5 bases, J lost 0 bases, and 14 bases lay in between. The CDR3 reads CASSFRDNPSYEQYF. CDR3 DNA: TGTGCCAGTAGTTTTCGGGACAACCCCTCCTACGAGCAGTACTTC.

This chain joins TRBV5-4 and TRBJ2-6; the D call may be TRBD1 or TRBD2 (6 bases each). Per the germline V gene, CDR1 is SGHNT and CDR2 is YYREEE (reference sequence). V was pared by 4 bases and J by 8 bases, with 31 bases between. The CDR3 covers 20 residues. The CDR3: CASSPWGRDIWSLQSNVLTF. CDR3 DNA: TGTGCCAGCAGCCCATGGGGGCGGGATATCTGGTCTCTTCAGTCCAACGTCCTGACTTTC.